The 15 T cell receptor beta chains below were found in one sample sequenced in a study of blood T cell repertoires in COVID-19. Clones were read by immunoSEQ multiplex PCR, and TCRdb kept only the in-frame ones, dropping some. The table shows roughly 200,000 clones, with around nine tenths occurring only once. The sample was peripheral blood. These receptors were collected from a man between 18 and 35 years old with active or convalescent COVID-19.

The genes are TRBV6-1 and TRBJ1-4; TRBD1 might be the D (6 bases). CDR3 length equals 15 residues. Trimming shortened V by 2 bases and J by 5 bases, and 12 bases separated the two germline ends. Germline CDR1 and CDR2: MNHNS and SASEGT. In DNA, the CDR3 is TGTGCCAGCAGTGAACTTAGGGGGATAAATGAAAAACTGTTTTTT. This encodes CASSELRGINEKLFF.

The chain is built from TRBV29-1 and TRBJ1-1; possible D gene TRBD1, 6 bases. The CDR3 has 13 residues. Trimming cost V 1 base and J 5 bases, with 11 bases left between them. The germline V gene encodes CDR1 SQVTM and CDR2 ANQGSEA. The CDR3 coding sequence is TGCAGCGTTGAAGGCAGGGGAGAGACTGAAGCTTTCTTT. This encodes CSVEGRGETEAFF.

This chain connects TRBV7-2 to TRBJ2-1, with 11 nucleotides matching TRBD2. V dropped 4 bases and J dropped 15; count of bases not matched to a gene: 8. Per germline, CDR1 SGHTA and CDR2 FQGNSA. The CDR3 is 13 amino acids. Written as DNA, the CDR3 is TGTGCCAGCAGCTCGGGGAGTAGCGGGAGGGGGTTCTTC. Its translation is CASSSGSSGRGFF.

The genes are TRBV12-3 or TRBV12-4 and TRBJ1-2; D unresolved. This CDR3 has 13 amino acids. V lost 4 bases and J 8 bases, leaving 14 bases between the germline ends. CDR3 DNA sequence: TGTGCCAGCAGTTCTCAGGTAACGACGGGCTACACCTTC. Its protein product is CASSSQVTTGYTF.

The chain couples TRBV4-3 to TRBJ2-7, with a weak D call TRBD2 (6 bases). Trimming shortened V by 0 bases and J by 2 bases, and 11 bases separated the two germline ends. The CDR3 covers 15 residues. Germline loops: CDR1 LGHNA, CDR2 YSLEER. The CDR3 here is CASSQERAGTYEQYF. The CDR3 DNA sequence: TGCGCCAGCAGCCAAGAGCGGGCGGGGACCTACGAGCAGTACTTC.

As regards this clone: In the same sample, other DNA sequences code for this CDR3. The V call is TRBV2, the J call TRBJ1-2, with a weak D call TRBD1 (5 bases). The CDR3 is 13 amino acids. The germline gives CDR1 SNHLY, CDR2 FYNNEI. The germline V and J ends were trimmed by 4 bases and 1 base, with 7 bases remaining between them. DNA for the CDR3: TGTGCCAGCAGTGGTCAGGGTAACTATGGCTACACCTTC. Its translation: CASSGQGNYGYTF.

The CDR3 here is CASTLAGNTDTQYF. CDR3 in DNA: TGTGCCAGCACCTTAGCGGGTAACACAGATACGCAGTATTTT. J is TRBJ2-3 and V is TRBV5-8; TRBD2 matches 7 bases. Germline lookup yields CDR1 SGHTS and CDR2 YDEGEE. J gave up 2 bases and V 6 bases, and 6 bases lay outside the gene matches. The CDR3 consists of 14 residues.

The gene calls are TRBV5-4 and TRBJ2-2, with TRBD1 matching over 9 bases. This CDR3 is 16 amino acids long. Germline trimming cut 7 bases from V and 3 bases from J; bases unmatched to any gene: 10. Germline loops: CDR1 SGHNT, CDR2 YYREEE (reference sequence). CDR3 sequence: CASGPQGAPDTGELFF. CDR3 DNA: TGTGCCAGCGGCCCACAGGGGGCCCCAGACACCGGGGAGCTGTTTTTT. Drawing the rest from reference TRBV5-4 and TRBJ2-2, the complete variable domain is ETGVTQSPTHLIKTRGQQVTLRCSSQSGHNTVSWYQQALGQGPQFIFQYYREEENGRGNFPPRFSGLQFPNYSSELNVNALELDDSALYLCASGPQGAPDTGELFFGEGSRLTVL.

The chain joins TRBV4-1 to TRBJ2-3, with D perhaps matching TRBD1 (5 bases). The V gene's germline CDR1 is MGHRA and CDR2 YSYEKL. V was clipped by 8 bases and J by 9 bases, with 12 bases between them. The CDR3 consists of 11 residues. The CDR3 sequence is CASGRSGTQYF. CDR3 DNA: TGCGCCAGCGGACGCTCAGGGACGCAGTATTTT.

This clone occurred many times. The chain recombines TRBV5-1 with TRBJ1-1, with D tentatively TRBD1 (6 bases). The CDR3 totals 18 residues. In germline, CDR1 is SGHRS, CDR2 YFSETQ. V lost 1 base, J lost 2 bases, and 21 bases lay in between. This CDR3 is CASSLPLQGRLGNTEAFF. Written as DNA, the CDR3 is TGCGCCAGCAGCTTGCCCTTACAGGGTAGGCTTGGCAACACTGAAGCTTTCTTT.

The chain combines TRBV30 with TRBJ1-5, with 7 bases aligning to TRBD1. With 1 base clipped from V and 6 bases from J, the junction kept 3 bases outside the gene matches. Germline CDR1 is GTSNPN and CDR2 is SVGIG (reference sequence). CDR3 length equals 13 residues. The CDR3 region is CAWSGTGGQPQHF. The DNA of the CDR3 is TGTGCCTGGAGTGGGACAGGAGGTCAGCCCCAGCATTTT.

The chain couples TRBV12-5 to TRBJ2-5; no definite D call. This CDR3 spans 14 amino acids. Trimming cost V 1 base and J 5 bases, with 11 bases left between them. CDR1 is LGHNT, CDR2 FRNRAP, per germline. CDR3 in amino acids: CASGLGAPLETQYF. The CDR3 nucleotides read TGTGCTAGTGGTTTGGGGGCCCCGTTGGAGACCCAGTACTTC.

The CDR3 sequence: CASSPMGTGYGYTF. In DNA form, the CDR3 reads TGTGCCAGCAGCCCAATGGGGACAGGCTATGGCTACACCTTC. V usage is TRBV7-9 and J usage is TRBJ1-2, with 8 bases identical to TRBD1. The CDR3 has 14 residues. Germline CDR1 SEHNR, CDR2 FQNEAQ (reference sequence). V was clipped by 5 bases and J by 4 bases; unmatched bases: 6.

The rearrangement links TRBV19 to TRBJ2-1, with D possibly matching TRBD2 (5 bases). Germline V gene data show CDR1 as LNHDA and CDR2 as SQIVND (reference sequence). The V end was cut by 3 bases, the J end by 4 bases, with 16 bases between. This CDR3 is built from 16 residues. The CDR3 nucleotides read TGTGCCAGTAGTATCCCGGCTCGGGGTGCGTACAATGAGCAGTTCTTC. This encodes CASSIPARGAYNEQFF.

This clone was seen a handful of times. V usage is TRBV6-5 and J usage is TRBJ2-7, with 9 bases fitting TRBD2. Germline-derived CDR1 and CDR2 are MNHEY and SVGAGI. The CDR3 has 16 residues. The V gene end was trimmed by 4 bases and the J gene end by 7 bases; junction bases not matched to a gene: 14. This chain's CDR3 is CASSSRAGGVVGEQYF. CDR3 nucleotide sequence: TGTGCCAGCAGTTCGAGAGCGGGAGGTGTTGTAGGGGAGCAGTACTTC.